This T cell receptor (beta chain) was found in a study of early T cells in non-severe SARS-CoV-2 infection. Across the whole study: Chains from this unsorted whole-blood bulk RNA could not be paired.

This CDR3 region has 13 residues. The germline V gene encodes CDR1 KGHSH and CDR2 LQKENI. Trimming pared 2 bases from V and 4 bases from J, leaving 7 bases between. Study results and limitations: A preference for anti-spike CD8 responses marked VDJdb matching, which missed private and CD4 specificities.

Molecules of cDNA were individually given unique molecular identifiers that were attached to them. Each CDR3 protein is one row after TCRdb ran MiXCR on the 5' RACE reads. This table holds fewer than 50,000 distinct CDR3 sequences, 4% found once. This clonotype was recorded a few times. Its antigen is currently unknown. V gene TRBV18 combines with J gene TRBJ2-3; no definite D call. The TCR was taken from an adult who was a healthcare worker with PCR-confirmed SARS-CoV-2 infection or an uninfected control (not recorded which). The source material was whole blood. The CDR3 protein is CASSPGQADTQYF. CDR3 sequence (DNA): TGTGCCAGCTCACCAGGGCAGGCAGATACGCAGTATTTT.